The clone carrying this T cell receptor beta chain turned up a few times. The entry originates in a study of T cell responses to AZD1222 COVID-19 vaccine. The germline V and J ends were trimmed by 4 bases and 2 bases, with 11 bases remaining between them. CDR1 SGHAT and CDR2 FQDESV come from the germline V gene (reference sequence). This CDR3 has 14 residues. Generated by immunoSEQ multiplex PCR, the TCRdb table keeps only in-frame clones and is missing some. The sample has 150,000 to 200,000 clones; approximately 86% are singletons. The clonotype comes from an adult who received the AZD1222 COVID-19 vaccine. The sample in question was peripheral blood, obtained 28 days after the second AZD1222 dose. J is TRBJ2-5 and V is TRBV11-1, with a weak D call TRBD1 (5 bases). CDR3: CASSSRQIQETQYF. In DNA form, the CDR3 reads TGTGCCAGCAGCTCCCGACAGATACAAGAGACCCAGTACTTC.